This T cell receptor (beta chain) was sequenced during a study of shared clonotypes between healthy human individuals. Study-level information: Each donor had three CD4 naive, three CD4 memory, two CD8 naive and one CD8 memory plate.

Study-level points and caveats: For naive CD4 cells, approximately 4.7% of clonotypes were shared across a handful of donors.

Per the original methods: Quality scores were absent from the junction-only immunoSEQ sequences, so filtering differed. Data came from immunoSEQ multiplex PCR; TCRdb stores just in-frame clones and leaves some out. The DNA gave D and trimming, while V, J and clone size come from that table. The sample yields some 2,100,000 clones, around 95% seen once. CDR1 and CDR2 from the germline V gene are SGHDT and YYEEEE. The V gene end was trimmed by 3 bases and the J gene end by 6 bases; junction bases not matched to a gene: 12. This CDR3 has 16 residues. Of note for this clone: Its cognate antigen is unknown.

Recent acute infections and vaccinations were absent in the healthy HIV-negative adult donors. The chain employs TRBV5-6 and TRBJ2-3; 8 positions match TRBD1. The sample comprised naive CD4+ T cells sorted from blood. Described subset: CD45RA+ positively selected. The clonotype originates from a man younger than 35 in good health. CDR3 in amino acids: CASSSAGRGPGDTQYF. CDR3 nucleotides: TGTGCCAGCAGCTCGGCTGGCAGGGGGCCAGGTGATACGCAGTATTTT. Full variable domain (rest looked up from reference TRBV5-6 and TRBJ2-3): DAGVTQSPTHLIKTRGQQVTLRCSPKSGHDTVSWYQQALGQGPQFIFQYYEEEERQRGNFPDRFSGHQFPNYSSELNVNALLLGDSALYLCASSSAGRGPGDTQYFGPGTRLTVL.